The next 9 T cell receptor beta chains were all read from a single sample in a study of breast tumors, draining lymph nodes, adjacent tissues. MiXCR, run by TCRdb on the multiplex PCR reads, gives a single entry per CDR3 protein. The sample shows 200,000 or so distinct CDR3 sequences, around 33% of them seen only once. Breast cancer patients provided tissue from their axillary draining lymph nodes. Material: axillary lymph node tissue. The receptor set was obtained from a female donor with breast cancer. Some clones in this sample may be carry-over from other donors' samples.

The rearrangement uses TRBV6-6 and TRBJ2-5; TRBD2 is a possible D gene (6 bases). There are 14 residues in the CDR3. V was trimmed by 2 bases and J by 1 base, leaving 8 bases between them. Germline V gives CDR1 MNHNY, CDR2 SVGAGI (reference sequence). In DNA, the CDR3 is TGTGCCAGCAGTTACGGGACTTCCCAAGAGACCCAGTACTTC. As protein: CASSYGTSQETQYF.

Concerning this clonotype itself: It may be a read error: a sequence one base away is much more abundant. This sequence joins TRBV28 and TRBJ1-4; D remains unclear. The germline V gene encodes CDR1 MDHEN and CDR2 SYDVKM. This CDR3 contains 12 residues. The V and J ends lost 5 bases and 5 bases respectively, with 6 bases between them. In DNA, the CDR3 is TGTGCCAGCAGTCAAAGGAATGAAAAACTGTTTTTT. Its protein is CASSQRNEKLFF.

This clonotype was observed at least ten times. V usage is TRBV28 and J usage is TRBJ2-7; TRBD1 matches 8 bases. Germline CDR1 is MDHEN and CDR2 is SYDVKM. Trimming cost V 3 bases and J 1 base; bases outside gene matches: 5. There are 15 residues in the CDR3. CDR3 in DNA: TGTGCCAGCAGTTTGTTCAGGGGGCGTTCCTACGAGCAGTACTTC. Protein product: CASSLFRGRSYEQYF.

This clonotype has a count of ten or more. The chain combines TRBV7-9 with TRBJ2-1, with 9 bases that match TRBD2. The germline gives CDR1 SEHNR, CDR2 FQNEAQ (reference sequence). J gave up 4 bases and V 3 bases, and 7 bases lay outside the gene matches. The CDR3 extends over 16 amino acids. In DNA, the CDR3 is TGTGCCAGCAGCTTCCAGGGGACTAGCCAGTACAATGAGCAGTTCTTC. Translating gives CASSFQGTSQYNEQFF.

This clonotype has only a few counts. The chain recombines TRBV11-3 with TRBJ1-1; D may be TRBD1 (6 bases). CDR1 and CDR2 from the germline V gene are SGHNT and YENEEA. With 5 bases removed from V and 1 base from J, the gap between germline ends came to 11 bases. The CDR3 length is 14 residues. CDR3 region: CASSAGQRNTEAFF. Here the CDR3 DNA reads TGTGCCAGCAGCGCCGGACAGAGGAACACTGAAGCTTTCTTT.

This sequence joins TRBV5-6 and TRBJ1-6; 12 nucleotides line up with TRBD1. Trimming removed 3 bases from V and 10 bases from J; junction bases left unmatched: 2. The CDR3 has 14 amino acids. Germline lookup yields CDR1 SGHDT and CDR2 YYEEEE. CDR3 sequence: CASSWGQGASPLHF. The CDR3 region has the DNA TGTGCCAGCAGCTGGGGACAGGGGGCGTCACCCCTCCACTTT.

This clonotype occurred many times. The chain carries TRBV5-1 and TRBJ2-7; D may be TRBD1 or TRBD2 (5 bases each). V lost 0 bases and J lost 1, with 17 bases in between. The CDR3 has 17 amino acids. Germline V CDR1 and CDR2: SGHRS, YFSETQ. CDR3 amino acids: CASSLGGWQGRSYEQYF. In nucleotides, the CDR3 is TGCGCCAGCAGCTTGGGGGGTTGGCAGGGACGTTCCTACGAGCAGTACTTC. The full variable domain, completed using reference TRBV5-1 and TRBJ2-7, is KAGVTQTPRYLIKTRGQQVTLSCSPISGHRSVSWYQQTPGQGLQFLFEYFSETQRNKGNFPGRFSGRQFSNSRSEMNVSTLELGDSALYLCASSLGGWQGRSYEQYFGPGTRLTVT.

On this clonotype: A clone one base away is much larger, so this may be a read error. The chain links TRBV20-1 to TRBJ2-5; 12 bases are shared with TRBD2. There are 16 residues in the CDR3. Looked up from germline, CDR1 is DFQATT and CDR2 is SNEGSKA (reference sequence). CDR3 in DNA: TGCAGTGCCTGGTTTGGACTAGCGGGGCTCCAAGAGGCCCAGTACTTC. Translation: CSAWFGLAGLQEAQYF.

This clonotype was seen a handful of times. A much bigger clone sits one base away, suggesting this may be a read error. The chain joins TRBV20-1 to TRBJ1-2, with unresolved D. This CDR3 spans 13 amino acids. Germline V gene sequence: CDR1 DFQATT, CDR2 SNEGSKA (reference sequence). The chain's CDR3 is CSARDSPNYAYTF. CDR3 nucleotides: TGCAGTGCTAGAGATTCACCCAACTATGCCTACACCTTC.